One and the same sample provided the 12 T cell receptor beta chains below, sequenced in a study of T cell responses to AZD1222 COVID-19 vaccine. Repertoires were generated with immunoSEQ multiplex PCR, while TCRdb's copy carries only in-frame clones and drops some. The sample records 130,000 to 150,000 clones, about nine tenths being singletons. Sequenced material: peripheral blood, taken on day 0 of AZD1222 vaccination. Every receptor here comes from an adult in good health.

V usage is TRBV6-2 or TRBV6-3 and J usage is TRBJ2-1; D not resolved. Germline loops: CDR1 MNHEY, CDR2 SVGEGT. Trimming shortened V by 0 bases and J by 1 base, and 16 bases separated the two germline ends. This CDR3 contains 18 residues. The CDR3 here is CASSYSSMLWVSYNEQFF. The CDR3 DNA reads as TGTGCCAGCAGTTACTCGAGTATGTTGTGGGTGTCCTACAATGAGCAGTTCTTC.

The J gene is TRBJ2-1, the V gene TRBV5-4; no clear D gene. CDR1 and CDR2 from the germline V gene are SGHNT and YYREEE (reference sequence). The CDR3 contains 16 residues. The V and J ends lost 0 bases and 6 bases respectively, with 16 bases between them. The CDR3 nucleotides read TGTGCCAGCAGCTTGGAGGGTAGAGGCTACGGCAATGAGCAGTTCTTC. Protein: CASSLEGRGYGNEQFF.

The rearrangement links TRBV29-1 to TRBJ1-2; D ambiguous. The V end was cut by 5 bases, the J end by 4 bases, with 5 bases between. Per the germline V gene, CDR1 is SQVTM and CDR2 is ANQGSEA. CDR3 length equals 10 residues. CDR3 in DNA: TGCAGCGTTCCGGGCTATGGCTACACCTTC. Translated, it gives CSVPGYGYTF.

CDR3 residues: CASSPLTGSSDGYTF. The CDR3 DNA sequence: TGTGCCAGCTCACCGCTGACAGGGTCAAGTGACGGCTACACCTTC. The gene calls are TRBV18 and TRBJ1-2, with TRBD1 matching 7 bases. From germline, CDR1 is KGHSH and CDR2 LQKENI. V lost 3 bases to trimming and J lost 8 bases; unmatched junction nucleotides: 12. The CDR3 covers 15 residues.

The rearrangement links TRBV4-3 to TRBJ2-7; 8 bases agree with TRBD1. Germline V gene lookup returns CDR1 LGHNA and CDR2 YSLEER. The CDR3 consists of 16 residues. V gave up 1 base and J gave up 2 bases; unmatched junction bases: 7. The CDR3 sequence: CASSQGSGQGPYEQYF. CDR3 sequence (DNA): TGCGCCAGCAGCCAAGGCTCCGGACAGGGACCCTACGAGCAGTACTTC.

The V call is TRBV18, the J call TRBJ1-2; maybe TRBD1 (6 bases). The V end lost 6 bases, the J end lost 3 bases, and 14 bases lay between the germline ends. In germline, CDR1 is KGHSH, CDR2 LQKENI. This CDR3 has 14 amino acids. CDR3 sequence reads: CASSTRGPYYGYTF. For the CDR3, the DNA is TGTGCCAGCTCGACCCGGGGGCCTTACTATGGCTACACCTTC.

This clone has just a few counts. The rearrangement joins TRBV28 to TRBJ1-2; 12 bases are shared with TRBD1. This CDR3 comprises 14 residues. Germline CDR1 reads MDHEN; CDR2 reads SYDVKM. V shed 4 bases and J 7 bases; nucleotides not matched to a gene: 4. Written as DNA, the CDR3 is TGTGCCAGCAGTTCCGGGACAGGGGGCGGTGGCTACACCTTC. Its translation is CASSSGTGGGGYTF.

The J gene is TRBJ2-7, the V gene TRBV5-6; a weak D match, TRBD1 (6 bases). CDR1 is SGHDT and CDR2 is YYEEEE in the germline V gene. The CDR3 is 16 amino acids. Trimming stripped 4 bases from V and 2 bases from J, with 19 bases between. CDR3 amino acids: CASSHVRGLGAYEQYF. The CDR3 region has the DNA TGTGCCAGCAGCCACGTCAGGGGTCTGGGGGCCTACGAGCAGTACTTC.

The J gene is TRBJ2-1, the V gene TRBV11-2; weak D call: TRBD2 (6 bases). The CDR3 covers 16 residues. V was trimmed by 1 base and J by 4 bases, leaving 14 bases between them. Germline CDR1 reads SGHAT; CDR2 reads FQNNGV. The CDR3: CASSLGTGDNYNEQFF. CDR3 sequence (DNA): TGTGCCAGCAGCTTAGGGACGGGAGATAATTACAATGAGCAGTTCTTC. Together with reference TRBV11-2 and TRBJ2-1, the CDR3 gives the full variable domain: EAGVAQSPRYKIIEKRQSVAFWCNPISGHATLYWYQQILGQGPKLLIQFQNNGVVDDSQLPKDRFSAERLKGVDSTLKIQPAKLEDSAVYLCASSLGTGDNYNEQFFGPGTRLTVL.

This sequence joins TRBV11-2 and TRBJ2-6; perhaps TRBD1 as D (5 bases). Germline-derived CDR1 and CDR2 are SGHAT and FQNNGV. The CDR3 spans 15 residues. Trimming removed 4 bases from V and 1 base from J, with 8 bases in between. The CDR3 loop reads CASSSTDSGANVLTF. The CDR3 DNA reads TGTGCCAGCAGCTCGACAGATTCTGGGGCCAACGTCCTGACTTTC.

This clone was recorded once. This chain uses TRBV7-9 with TRBJ2-4; D is possibly TRBD1 (6 bases). Per the germline V gene, CDR1 is SEHNR and CDR2 is FQNEAQ (reference sequence). The V and J ends lost 1 base and 0 bases respectively, with 10 bases between them. The CDR3 totals 16 residues. The CDR3 DNA reads TGTGCCAGCAGCTTAGGGACAGCCGTAGCCAAAAACATTCAGTACTTC. It specifies CASSLGTAVAKNIQYF.

This clone was counted only a few times. The chain joins TRBV6-5 to TRBJ1-1; TRBD1 might be the D (6 bases). This CDR3 comprises 14 residues. Trimming shortened V by 6 bases and J by 0 bases, and 11 bases separated the two germline ends. Germline CDR1 and CDR2: MNHEY and SVGAGI. The CDR3 DNA is TGTGCCAGCAGCTTCGACAGGCTGAACACTGAAGCTTTCTTT. This translates into CASSFDRLNTEAFF.